One sample yielded the 23 T cell receptor beta chains listed below, sequenced in a study of CD8 T cells in ankylosing spondylitis. TCRdb re-analysed the 5' RACE reads in MiXCR, keeping a single row per CDR3 protein. The sample comprises approximately 400,000 distinct CDR3 sequences, around 26% of which are singletons, and 0.75% to 0.9% rests with the top ten. Broader study findings: For ankylosing spondylitis blood, a TCR beta motif of about eight highly homologous variants appeared characteristic.

Their antigens remain unidentified. The sequencing sample was made of blood, either unsorted or a sorted T cell fraction (not recorded which). These receptors were collected from a male donor with ankylosing spondylitis.

The chain is built from TRBV10-2 and TRBJ1-1; D unclear. Germline CDR1 and CDR2: WSHSY and SAAADI. The CDR3 runs 13 residues. V was shortened by 6 bases and J by 1 base, with 9 bases between the two germline ends. The CDR3 loop is CASRVGENTEAFF. For the CDR3, the DNA is TGCGCCAGCAGAGTCGGTGAGAACACTGAAGCTTTCTTT.

This clonotype has just a few counts. The chain employs TRBV30 and TRBJ2-2; no reliable D call. The CDR3 is made up of 13 amino acids. Trimming stripped 1 base from V and 2 bases from J, with 5 bases between. The germline V gene has CDR1 GTSNPN and CDR2 SVGIG (reference sequence). This chain's CDR3 is CAWSAYNTGELFF. DNA for the CDR3: TGTGCCTGGAGTGCCTATAACACCGGGGAGCTGTTTTTT.

This clonotype was seen more than once but under ten times. The chain combines TRBV3-1 with TRBJ1-2, with D maybe TRBD1 (5 bases). From germline, CDR1 is LGHDT and CDR2 YNNKEL (reference sequence). This CDR3 has 12 amino acids. The ends were cut back, 7 bases at V and 7 bases at J, with 13 bases in the middle. This CDR3 reads CASNQGRGGYTF. CDR3 bases: TGTGCCAGCAACCAGGGAAGGGGTGGCTACACCTTC. Full variable domain (rest looked up from reference TRBV3-1 and TRBJ1-2): DTAVSQTPKYLVTQMGNDKSIKCEQNLGHDTMYWYKQDSKKFLKIMFSYNNKELIINETVPNRFSPKSPDKAHLNLHINSLELGDSAVYFCASNQGRGGYTFGSGTRLTVV.

Many counts were recorded for this clonotype. The chain joins TRBV29-1 to TRBJ2-3, with D tentatively TRBD1 or TRBD2 (5 bases each). There are 11 residues in the CDR3. Trimming stripped 6 bases from V and 2 bases from J, with 6 bases between. The germline CDR1 and CDR2 sequences are SQVTM and ANQGSEA. The CDR3 loop reads CSVGDTDTQYF. Written as DNA, the CDR3 is TGCAGCGTGGGGGACACAGATACGCAGTATTTT.

This clonotype was seen more than once but under ten times. This chain joins TRBV24-1 and TRBJ2-1; 7 nucleotides line up with TRBD2. From germline, CDR1 is KGHDR and CDR2 SFDVKD. The CDR3 totals 16 residues. J was trimmed by 3 bases and V by 3 bases; bases with no gene match: 7. The CDR3 region is CATSDPVAGFYNEQFF. The DNA for the CDR3 is TGTGCCACCAGTGATCCCGTAGCGGGTTTCTACAATGAGCAGTTCTTC.

The chain carries TRBV20-1 and TRBJ2-3; 13 bases align to TRBD2. Per germline, CDR1 DFQATT and CDR2 SNEGSKA (reference sequence). The V segment lost 3 bases and the J segment 3 bases; nucleotides outside the gene matches: 6. This CDR3 region has 16 residues. The CDR3 is CSARTSGRMGTDTQYF. For the CDR3, the DNA is TGCAGTGCTAGGACTAGCGGGAGGATGGGGACAGATACGCAGTATTTT.

This clonotype appeared a few times. In DNA form, the CDR3 reads TGCAGTGCTAGAGCACAAACTACGGGGCACGGCACTGAAGCTTTCTTT. As protein: CSARAQTTGHGTEAFF. The chain is built from TRBV20-1 and TRBJ1-1; the D gene is possibly TRBD1 (5 bases). This CDR3 has 16 residues. Germline-derived CDR1 and CDR2 are DFQATT and SNEGSKA (reference sequence). Trimming removed 1 base at V and 4 bases at J, with 19 bases between.

The table lists this clonotype with a few counts. The chain links TRBV5-1 to TRBJ1-2; no clear D. Trimming removed 3 bases from V and 8 bases from J, with 8 bases in between. The CDR3 length is 11 residues. Germline V CDR1 and CDR2: SGHRS, YFSETQ. Written as DNA, the CDR3 is TGCGCCAGCAGCTCGTTGAGCGGCTACACCTTC. Its translation: CASSSLSGYTF.

This clonotype showed up just a few times. Sequence at one end of the junction differs from germline and may be a read error. J is TRBJ1-5 and V is TRBV20-1; D not resolved. This CDR3 comprises 16 residues. Germline V gene data show CDR1 as DFQATT and CDR2 as SNEGSKA (reference sequence). The CDR3 DNA sequence: TGCAGTGGTAGAGCCTTAATGTCCCCCAATAATCAGCCCCAGCATTTT. This encodes CSGRALMSPNNQPQHF.

V gene TRBV3-1 combines with J gene TRBJ2-1, with TRBD2 identical over 8 bases. Germline trimming cut 1 base from V and 6 bases from J; bases unmatched to any gene: 8. The CDR3 loop spans 16 amino acids. Germline V gene data show CDR1 as LGHDT and CDR2 as YNNKEL (reference sequence). CDR3 in DNA: TGTGCCAGCAGCCAAGTCTTGGCGGGAGGCCCCAATGAGCAGTTCTTC. This gives the protein CASSQVLAGGPNEQFF.

This clonotype was detected a few times. The chain carries TRBV5-1 and TRBJ2-1; TRBD1 agrees at 9 bases. The ends lost 0 bases at V and 8 bases at J; junction bases unmatched: 12. The germline gives CDR1 SGHRS, CDR2 YFSETQ. The CDR3 spans 17 residues. This CDR3 reads CASSLGTGDGVHDEQFF. Here the CDR3 DNA reads TGCGCCAGCAGCTTGGGGACAGGGGATGGGGTACACGATGAGCAGTTCTTC.

This clonotype showed up just a few times. The CDR3 DNA reads as TGTGCCAGCAGCACTCCACTGGGGACAGCCTACAATGAGCAGTTCTTC. It specifies CASSTPLGTAYNEQFF. This chain links TRBV3-1 with TRBJ2-1; 7 bases line up with TRBD1. The CDR3 sequence is 16 residues long. V lost 5 bases and J lost 2; bases outside the gene matches: 9. Germline values: CDR1 LGHDT, CDR2 YNNKEL (reference sequence).

This clonotype occurred a few times. The chain is built from TRBV15 and TRBJ1-5; D gene unclear. The ends were cut back, 8 bases at V and 6 bases at J, with 17 bases in the middle. The CDR3 is made up of 14 amino acids. Germline lookup yields CDR1 LNHNV and CDR2 YYDKDF (reference sequence). As DNA, the CDR3 is TGTGCCACCTCACCGGGGTTCGCAAGTCAGCCCCAGCATTTT. This codes for CATSPGFASQPQHF.

This clonotype was observed at least ten times. The chain employs TRBV5-1 and TRBJ1-1, with unresolved D. The CDR3 spans 14 residues. Trimming left V 5 bases short and J 2 bases short, with 13 bases between. Germline lookup yields CDR1 SGHRS and CDR2 YFSETQ. The CDR3, as DNA: TGCGCCAGCAGATTTGCTTCAAGCAACACTGAAGCTTTCTTT. Translating gives CASRFASSNTEAFF.

This clonotype was seen repeatedly, ten times or more. The V and J genes are TRBV5-1 and TRBJ2-3; D not resolved. The V end was cut by 4 bases, the J end by 1 base, with 10 bases between. CDR3 length: 14 residues. The germline V gene encodes CDR1 SGHRS and CDR2 YFSETQ. The CDR3 reads CASSPFPGTDTQYF. Written as DNA, the CDR3 is TGCGCCAGCAGCCCCTTTCCGGGCACAGATACGCAGTATTTT. The full variable domain, its missing parts supplied by reference TRBV5-1 and TRBJ2-3, is KAGVTQTPRYLIKTRGQQVTLSCSPISGHRSVSWYQQTPGQGLQFLFEYFSETQRNKGNFPGRFSGRQFSNSRSEMNVSTLELGDSALYLCASSPFPGTDTQYFGPGTRLTVL.

The chain recombines TRBV5-1 with TRBJ2-3; D might be TRBD1 (5 bases). Trimming removed 7 bases from V and 5 bases from J, with 11 bases in between. Germline V gives CDR1 SGHRS, CDR2 YFSETQ. The CDR3 totals 12 residues. The CDR3 reads CASAGSRDTQYF. DNA for the CDR3: TGCGCCAGCGCAGGGTCAAGAGATACGCAGTATTTT.

The J gene is TRBJ1-4, the V gene TRBV5-1, with a tentative D call TRBD1 (5 bases). Germline V CDR1 and CDR2: SGHRS, YFSETQ. Trimming cost V 1 base and J 7 bases, with 14 bases left between them. The CDR3 contains 15 residues. As DNA, the CDR3 is TGCGCCAGCAGCTTGTCGAGGGGCTTAGGTGAAAAACTGTTTTTT. Residues: CASSLSRGLGEKLFF.

This chain connects TRBV15 to TRBJ1-1; tentatively, D is TRBD1 (5 bases). Per germline, CDR1 LNHNV and CDR2 YYDKDF (reference sequence). V was pared by 0 bases and J by 4 bases, with 24 bases between. The CDR3 contains 19 residues. The DNA of the CDR3 is TGTGCCACCAGCAGAGAGCTTCGTACGCTTAAACGGGGGAGCACTGAAGCTTTCTTT. Translation gives CATSRELRTLKRGSTEAFF.

This clonotype was seen a few times. The chain uses TRBV5-4 and TRBJ2-1, with D possibly matching TRBD1 (5 bases). Trimming pared 5 bases from V and 8 bases from J, leaving 17 bases between. From germline, CDR1 is SGHNT and CDR2 YYREEE (reference sequence). The CDR3 has 14 amino acids. The CDR3 sequence: CASSPGAPRDEQFF. As DNA, the CDR3 is TGTGCCAGCAGTCCTGGGGCCCCAAGGGATGAGCAGTTCTTC. The full variable domain, in which reference TRBV5-4 and TRBJ2-1 provide the parts outside the CDR3, is ETGVTQSPTHLIKTRGQQVTLRCSSQSGHNTVSWYQQALGQGPQFIFQYYREEENGRGNFPPRFSGLQFPNYSSELNVNALELDDSALYLCASSPGAPRDEQFFGPGTRLTVL.

The genes are TRBV6-1 and TRBJ2-7; the D gene is possibly TRBD2 (5 bases). With 0 bases removed from V and 0 bases from J, the gap between germline ends came to 6 bases. The germline V gene encodes CDR1 MNHNS and CDR2 SASEGT. The CDR3 runs to 14 residues. The CDR3 bases are TGTGCCAGCAGTGAAGCCGGGGACTCCTACGAGCAGTACTTC. This gives the protein CASSEAGDSYEQYF.

The V call is TRBV7-2, the J call TRBJ2-1; 7 bases match TRBD2. CDR1 is SGHTA and CDR2 is FQGNSA in the germline V gene. The length of the CDR3 is 12 residues. V lost 5 bases and J lost 12; bases outside the gene matches: 7. As DNA, the CDR3 is TGTGCCAGCAGCCCCTCCGGGGGGACGCAGTTCTTC. Its translation: CASSPSGGTQFF.

This chain connects TRBV7-9 to TRBJ2-2; a possible D gene is TRBD2 (6 bases). This CDR3 comprises 14 residues. Trimming stripped 4 bases from V and 6 bases from J, with 12 bases between. Germline V CDR1 and CDR2: SEHNR, FQNEAQ (reference sequence). CDR3 loop: CASSWGPGAGELFF. The CDR3 DNA is TGTGCCAGCAGCTGGGGACCGGGGGCCGGGGAGCTGTTTTTT.

The chain carries TRBV10-3 and TRBJ2-7, with 11 bases that match TRBD2. Trimming at V came to 4 bases and at J to 6 bases, leaving 11 bases not matched to a gene. The CDR3 consists of 16 residues. Germline assignment: CDR1 ENHRY and CDR2 SYGVKD. Here the CDR3 DNA reads TGTGCCATCAGTGCAGGGACTAGCGGAAGACTACCCGAGCAGTACTTC. It encodes CAISAGTSGRLPEQYF.